The 29 T cell receptor beta chains in this list originate from one sample, sequenced in a study of regulatory T cells in long-lasting Graves disease. Time point specified: newly diagnosed GD, antithyroid drugs for less than 3 months. PBMCs were the source of the RNA used for TCR sequencing. To make TCR beta libraries, researchers used iRepertoire HTBI primers and Arm-PCR of CDR3 regions. Via MiXCR, TCRdb re-called the multiplex PCR reads, giving one row per CDR3 protein. There are 500,000 to 700,000 distinct CDR3 sequences in the sample; around 15% occur only once, and about 20% lies in the top ten. These data also featured in a second study, about T cells in Graves' hyperthyroidism and ophthalmopathy.

Sequenced material: peripheral blood mononuclear cells (PBMCs), taken at new diagnosis, from a patient treated with antithyroid drugs. The receptors were gathered from a woman in her 30s with Graves disease.

In this sample, this clonotype turned up many times. The V gene is TRBV27, the J gene TRBJ2-3; D gene unclear. Per the germline V gene, CDR1 is MNHEY and CDR2 is SMNVEV (reference sequence). Trimming left V 6 bases short and J 3 bases short, with 10 bases between. CDR3 length equals 13 residues. The CDR3 loop is CASSLRVTDTQYF. CDR3 coding DNA: TGTGCCAGCAGCTTAAGAGTTACAGATACGCAGTATTTT.

The chain employs TRBV19 and TRBJ2-4; 8 bases fit TRBD1. The CDR3 covers 14 residues. Germline values: CDR1 LNHDA, CDR2 SQIVND (reference sequence). After removal of 3 bases from V and 12 bases from J, the junction contained 10 bases not matched to a gene. The CDR3 bases are TGTGCCAGTAGTATGGTGACAGGGGAGAGGGGTCAGTACTTC. Amino acids: CASSMVTGERGQYF.

The chain employs TRBV7-9 and TRBJ1-3; D not resolved. The V and J ends lost 4 bases and 2 bases respectively, with 12 bases between them. Germline CDR1 is SEHNR and CDR2 is FQNEAQ (reference sequence). This CDR3 has 15 amino acids. The CDR3 region is CASSSAGSTGNTIYF. Here the CDR3 DNA reads TGTGCCAGCAGCTCCGCCGGGAGTACTGGAAACACCATATATTTT.

This clonotype was detected many times. The rearrangement links TRBV12-3 or TRBV12-4 to TRBJ1-3; D not certain. CDR3 size: 15 residues. Trimming stripped 7 bases from V and 0 bases from J, with 13 bases between. The CDR3 is CASTSPLRSGNTIYF. In DNA form, the CDR3 reads TGTGCCAGCACCTCACCACTGCGCTCTGGAAACACCATATATTTT.

This rearrangement joins TRBV6-2 or TRBV6-3 to TRBJ2-2; TRBD1 agrees at 9 bases. Germline trimming cut 6 bases from V and 4 bases from J; bases unmatched to any gene: 6. From germline, CDR1 is MNHEY and CDR2 SVGEGT. The CDR3 runs 15 residues. Here the CDR3 reads CASSSGQGITGELFF. The CDR3 DNA sequence: TGTGCCAGCAGCTCGGGACAGGGAATCACCGGGGAGCTGTTTTTT.

This clonotype occurred many times. The CDR3 nucleotides are TGTGCCAGCAGTTACTCGGGCAGGGGTAACTATGGCTACACCTTC. Residues: CASSYSGRGNYGYTF. J is TRBJ1-2 and V is TRBV6-5, with D maybe TRBD1 (6 bases). Trimming took off 0 bases at V and 1 base at J, with 9 bases between the two ends. Germline CDR1 is MNHEY and CDR2 is SVGAGI. This CDR3 contains 15 residues.

The gene calls are TRBV20-1 and TRBJ1-4; D remains ambiguous. The ends were cut back, 6 bases at V and 0 bases at J, with 14 bases in the middle. Germline CDR1 reads DFQATT; CDR2 reads SNEGSKA (reference sequence). The CDR3 spans 15 residues. The CDR3 DNA reads TGCAGTGCCAAGGCCCCGGAGGCAACTAATGAAAAACTGTTTTTT. Translated: CSAKAPEATNEKLFF.

This sequence joins TRBV9 and TRBJ2-5; unclear D gene. From germline, CDR1 is SGDLS and CDR2 YYNGEE. V lost 3 bases to trimming and J lost 5 bases, with 14 bases between them. This CDR3 has 14 residues. CDR3: CASSGGQPGETQYF. The DNA of the CDR3 is TGTGCCAGCAGCGGAGGTCAGCCGGGCGAGACCCAGTACTTC.

This clonotype showed up many times. The chain couples TRBV7-2 to TRBJ2-5; no firm D call. Per germline, CDR1 SGHTA and CDR2 FQGNSA. The CDR3 contains 14 residues. V lost 5 bases, J lost 3 bases, and 13 bases lay in between. CDR3 protein: CASSPSGRKETQYF. In nucleotides, the CDR3 is TGTGCCAGCAGCCCATCGGGCAGAAAAGAGACCCAGTACTTC. Together with reference TRBV7-2 and TRBJ2-5, the CDR3 gives the full variable domain: GAGVSQSPSNKVTEKGKDVELRCDPISGHTALYWYRQSLGQGLEFLIYFQGNSAPDKSGLPSDRFSAERTGGSVSTLTIQRTQQEDSAVYLCASSPSGRKETQYFGPGTRLLVL.

This clonotype has at least ten counts. The V call is TRBV6-1, the J call TRBJ1-2; D not certain. The CDR3 covers 13 residues. Germline V gene sequence: CDR1 MNHNS, CDR2 SASEGT. Trimming pared 4 bases from V and 7 bases from J, leaving 13 bases between. CDR3 nucleotides: TGTGCCAGCAGTGCCGCCCACGTAGGTGGCTACACCTTC. Its protein product is CASSAAHVGGYTF.

This clonotype has a count of ten or more. V is TRBV7-9 and J is TRBJ1-2; a possible D gene is TRBD1 (6 bases). CDR1 is SEHNR, CDR2 FQNEAQ, per germline (reference sequence). The V and J ends lost 4 bases and 4 bases respectively, with 13 bases between them. The CDR3 covers 14 residues. This chain's CDR3 is CASSSQGTSYGYTF. In DNA, the CDR3 is TGTGCCAGCAGCTCCCAGGGGACCTCCTATGGCTACACCTTC. The full variable domain, rest sourced from reference TRBV7-9 and TRBJ1-2, is DTGVSQNPRHKITKRGQNVTFRCDPISEHNRLYWYRQTLGQGPEFLTYFQNEAQLEKSRLLSDRFSAERPKGSFSTLEIQRTEQGDSAMYLCASSSQGTSYGYTFGSGTRLTVV.

This clonotype showed up many times. This chain links TRBV28 with TRBJ1-6, with 7 bases identical to TRBD1. Germline trimming cut 7 bases from V and 4 bases from J; bases unmatched to any gene: 7. The CDR3 has 15 residues. The germline CDR1 and CDR2 sequences are MDHEN and SYDVKM. This CDR3 is CASKGQATYNSPLHF. CDR3 nucleotide sequence: TGTGCCAGCAAAGGACAGGCAACGTATAATTCACCCCTCCACTTT.

This clonotype has at least ten counts. This chain links TRBV7-2 with TRBJ2-2; D remains unclear. This CDR3 has 12 amino acids. CDR1 and CDR2 from the germline V gene are SGHTA and FQGNSA. V was clipped by 11 bases and J by 3 bases, with 10 bases between them. The CDR3 protein is CAPSRDTGELFF. CDR3 sequence (DNA): TGTGCCCCCAGTCGCGACACCGGGGAGCTGTTTTTT.

The sample holds many counts of this clonotype. The chain has TRBV15 and TRBJ2-3, with 7 bases matching TRBD1. Per the germline V gene, CDR1 is LNHNV and CDR2 is YYDKDF (reference sequence). The CDR3 covers 16 residues. V dropped 2 bases and J dropped 0; count of bases not matched to a gene: 5. In nucleotides, the CDR3 is TGTGCCACCAGCAGAAGACAGGGTCCGAGCACAGATACGCAGTATTTT. Its translation is CATSRRQGPSTDTQYF.

The rearrangement uses TRBV19 and TRBJ2-1; D is unresolved. The CDR3 has 14 amino acids. V lost 5 bases and J lost 4, with 12 bases in between. CDR1 and CDR2 from the germline V gene are LNHDA and SQIVND (reference sequence). The DNA for the CDR3 is TGTGCCAGTAGTTCCTACTCTGATTACAATGAGCAGTTCTTC. Translating it yields CASSSYSDYNEQFF.

This clonotype was picked up one time. This chain's CDR3 is CASSPPTRSEASYEQYF. DNA of the CDR3: TGTGCCAGCTCACCACCGACACGCTCGGAAGCTTCCTACGAGCAGTACTTC. The chain uses TRBV18 and TRBJ2-7; no clear D. This CDR3 comprises 17 residues. Trimming left V 0 bases short and J 1 base short, with 16 bases between. Per germline, CDR1 KGHSH and CDR2 LQKENI. The full variable domain, in which reference TRBV18 and TRBJ2-7 provide the parts outside the CDR3, is NAGVMQNPRHLVRRRGQEARLRCSPMKGHSHVYWYRQLPEEGLKFMVYLQKENIIDESGMPKERFSAEFPKEGPSILRIQQVVRGDSAAYFCASSPPTRSEASYEQYFGPGTRLTVT.

The V call is TRBV7-9, the J call TRBJ1-3; D may be TRBD1 (6 bases). In germline, CDR1 is SEHNR, CDR2 FQNEAQ (reference sequence). The V end lost 2 bases, the J end lost 0 bases, and 23 bases lay between the germline ends. The CDR3 covers 20 residues. This chain's CDR3 is CASSLSPGAISTSSGNTIYF. The CDR3 DNA sequence: TGTGCCAGCAGCTTAAGTCCAGGGGCGATTTCGACCTCCTCTGGAAACACCATATATTTT.

This chain joins TRBV7-9 and TRBJ2-2, with 11 positions matching TRBD2. The CDR3 has 17 amino acids. Trimming took 1 base from V and 6 from J; bases not matched to a gene: 7. Germline-derived CDR1 and CDR2 are SEHNR and FQNEAQ (reference sequence). The chain's CDR3 is CASSLVAGGPNAGELFF. The CDR3 DNA sequence: TGTGCCAGCAGCTTAGTAGCGGGAGGGCCAAACGCCGGGGAGCTGTTTTTT. Using reference TRBV7-9 and TRBJ2-2 for the parts outside the CDR3, the full variable domain is DTGVSQNPRHKITKRGQNVTFRCDPISEHNRLYWYRQTLGQGPEFLTYFQNEAQLEKSRLLSDRFSAERPKGSFSTLEIQRTEQGDSAMYLCASSLVAGGPNAGELFFGEGSRLTVL.

This clonotype was seen at least ten times. The rearrangement joins TRBV20-1 to TRBJ2-7, with 8 bases matching TRBD2. The J segment lost 4 bases and the V segment lost 2 bases, leaving 4 bases of the junction unmatched. This CDR3 contains 13 residues. From germline, CDR1 is DFQATT and CDR2 SNEGSKA (reference sequence). As DNA, the CDR3 is TGCAGTGCTAGAAATAGCGGGGATTACGAGCAGTACTTC. Translation gives CSARNSGDYEQYF.

This clonotype has at least ten counts. The V gene is TRBV20-1, the J gene TRBJ1-1; no clear D. Trimming removed 0 bases from V and 0 bases from J, with 11 bases in between. Germline values: CDR1 DFQATT, CDR2 SNEGSKA (reference sequence). This CDR3 contains 15 residues. Written as DNA, the CDR3 is TGCAGTGCTAGAGATGCACAGTTAATGAACACTGAAGCTTTCTTT. Protein: CSARDAQLMNTEAFF.

This clonotype was counted at least ten times. The gene calls are TRBV11-2 and TRBJ2-3, with 9 bases aligning to TRBD2. Germline V gene data show CDR1 as SGHAT and CDR2 as FQNNGV. Germline trimming cut 7 bases from V and 2 bases from J; bases unmatched to any gene: 13. The CDR3 spans 17 residues. The CDR3 bases are TGTGCCAGCACCCTCCCCCCAGCTAGCGGGAACACAGATACGCAGTATTTT. Translating gives CASTLPPASGNTDTQYF.

The V and J genes are TRBV11-2 and TRBJ2-7, with TRBD2 matching over 10 bases. J gave up 5 bases and V 6 bases, and 7 bases lay outside the gene matches. Germline CDR1 is SGHAT and CDR2 is FQNNGV. The CDR3 length is 14 residues. CDR3 DNA sequence: TGTGCCAGCAGGACCGGGACTAGCGACCACGAGCAGTACTTC. The encoded protein is CASRTGTSDHEQYF.

The CDR3, as DNA: TGCAGCGTTACCGGGACTAGCGGTTACAATGAGCAGTTCTTC. Amino acid sequence: CSVTGTSGYNEQFF. This chain joins TRBV29-1 and TRBJ2-1; 11 positions agree with TRBD2. The ends lost 5 bases at V and 4 bases at J; junction bases unmatched: 4. CDR3 size: 14 residues. CDR1 SQVTM and CDR2 ANQGSEA come from the germline V gene.

This clonotype was detected many times. The genes are TRBV7-8 and TRBJ1-1; a possible D gene is TRBD1 (5 bases). The CDR3 contains 18 residues. Germline assignment: CDR1 SGHVS and CDR2 FQNEAQ. Deletions cut 4 bases from V and 4 bases from J, with 25 bases between. The CDR3 DNA follows: TGTGCCAGCAGCTATCACACCAGCGGGGCGGGTGTCGGCACTGAAGCTTTCTTT. Its protein is CASSYHTSGAGVGTEAFF.

This clonotype was seen repeatedly, ten times or more. The CDR3 bases are TGTGCCAGTGGGGGGATGCAAGTCAAAAATTCACCCCTCCACTTT. Protein product: CASGGMQVKNSPLHF. This sequence joins TRBV27 and TRBJ1-6, with a tentative D call TRBD1 (5 bases). V was clipped by 9 bases and J by 7 bases, with 19 bases between them. The V gene's germline CDR1 is MNHEY and CDR2 SMNVEV (reference sequence). The CDR3 spans 15 residues.

The chain couples TRBV5-6 to TRBJ1-1, with a weak D call TRBD1 (5 bases). This CDR3 is 15 amino acids long. V was cut by 4 bases and J by 0 bases, with 13 bases left in between. Germline CDR1 and CDR2: SGHDT and YYEEEE. DNA of the CDR3: TGTGCCAGCAGCCGCGGGGCACGGATGAACACTGAAGCTTTCTTT. This translates into CASSRGARMNTEAFF.

The gene calls are TRBV2 and TRBJ1-2; a possible D gene is TRBD1 (6 bases). CDR1 and CDR2 (germline): SNHLY, FYNNEI. CDR3 length: 15 residues. V was pared by 5 bases and J by 5 bases, with 18 bases between. Written as DNA, the CDR3 is TGTGCCAGCAGTTACTGGGCAGGGGAGGGATATGGCTACACCTTC. Residues: CASSYWAGEGYGYTF.

This sequence joins TRBV30 and TRBJ2-1; no definite D call. Trimming stripped 6 bases from V and 0 bases from J, with 9 bases between. The CDR3 length is 13 residues. From germline, CDR1 is GTSNPN and CDR2 SVGIG (reference sequence). As DNA, the CDR3 is TGTGCCTGTCAGACGAGCTCCTACAATGAGCAGTTCTTC. Translation: CACQTSSYNEQFF.

This clonotype has only one observation. A much larger clone sits a single nucleotide away, making a read error possible. The CDR3 DNA follows: TGTGCCAGCAGTTTAAGTGCGCCCTACGAGCAGTTCTTC. Encoded protein: CASSLSAPYEQFF. The rearrangement joins TRBV28 to TRBJ2-1; no clear D gene. Germline V gene sequence: CDR1 MDHEN, CDR2 SYDVKM. The CDR3 spans 13 residues. The V end lost 2 bases, the J end lost 10 bases, and 12 bases lay between the germline ends. Full variable domain (missing parts from reference TRBV28 and TRBJ2-1): DVKVTQSSRYLVKRTGEKVFLECVQDMDHENMFWYRQDPGLGLRLIYFSYDVKMKEKGDIPEGYSVSREKKERFSLILESASTNQTSMYLCASSLSAPYEQFFGPGTRLTVL.